The next 29 T cell receptor beta chains were all read from a single sample in a study of graft-versus-host responses after intestinal transplantation. The table came from immunoSEQ multiplex PCR; TCRdb's copy has only in-frame clones and leaves some out. The data contain tens of thousands of clones, 92% of them singletons. Sequencing was performed on PBMCs, taken 98 days after intestinal transplantation. The receptors here all came from a human patient who received an intestinal transplant, so some T cells may come from the graft donor.

V is TRBV5-1 and J is TRBJ2-2; D may be TRBD2 (5 bases). Trimming left V 4 bases short and J 4 bases short, with 8 bases between. In germline, CDR1 is SGHRS, CDR2 YFSETQ. There are 13 residues in the CDR3. This CDR3 is CASSLGGTGELFF. In DNA form, the CDR3 reads TGCGCCAGCAGCCTCGGAGGCACCGGGGAGCTGTTTTTT.

The sample holds one count of this clone. The chain recombines TRBV15 with TRBJ1-1, with D maybe TRBD1 (5 bases). CDR1 and CDR2 (germline): LNHNV, YYDKDF (reference sequence). This CDR3 has 16 residues. Deletions cut 0 bases from V and 4 bases from J, with 15 bases between. The CDR3 loop reads CATSRDWGRMVTEAFF. The DNA of the CDR3 is TGTGCCACCAGCAGAGATTGGGGCAGAATGGTCACTGAAGCTTTCTTT.

The V gene is TRBV28, the J gene TRBJ1-6; perhaps TRBD1 as D (5 bases). Trimming left V 3 bases short and J 7 bases short, with 10 bases between. Germline CDR1 MDHEN, CDR2 SYDVKM. The CDR3 contains 14 residues. CDR3 amino acids: CASSFGAGNSPLHF. For the CDR3, the DNA is TGTGCCAGCAGTTTTGGGGCAGGGAATTCACCCCTCCACTTT.

The chain is built from TRBV29-1 and TRBJ1-2; TRBD1 is a possible D gene (6 bases). Germline V lookup: CDR1 SQVTM, CDR2 ANQGSEA. CDR3 length equals 12 residues. The V gene lost 7 bases and the J gene lost 1 base, with 10 bases spanning the gap. The CDR3, as DNA: TGCAGCGCCTCGGACAGTAACTATGGCTACACCTTC. Its protein product is CSASDSNYGYTF.

The CDR3 region is CSALIADTQYF. The CDR3, as DNA: TGCAGTGCTTTAATAGCGGATACGCAGTATTTT. The chain recombines TRBV20-1 with TRBJ2-3; maybe TRBD2 (5 bases). V was pared by 5 bases and J by 6 bases, with 9 bases between. The CDR3 spans 11 residues. Germline CDR1 is DFQATT and CDR2 is SNEGSKA (reference sequence).

The rearrangement uses TRBV27 and TRBJ1-5; TRBD1 is a possible D gene (5 bases). The CDR3 runs to 15 residues. CDR1 and CDR2 from the germline V gene are MNHEY and SMNVEV (reference sequence). Trimming shortened V by 3 bases and J by 7 bases, and 16 bases separated the two germline ends. The CDR3 spells CASSLFQGGGQPQHF. CDR3 sequence (DNA): TGTGCCAGCAGTTTGTTTCAGGGTGGAGGACAGCCCCAGCATTTT.

The gene calls are TRBV28 and TRBJ2-7; possibly TRBD2 for D (5 bases). V shed 6 bases and J shed 6 bases, with 15 bases lying between them. Germline CDR1 MDHEN, CDR2 SYDVKM. CDR3 length equals 13 residues. The CDR3 DNA follows: TGTGCCAGCAGGGGCAGAGTGGAGGTCGAGCAGTACTTC. This translates into CASRGRVEVEQYF.

This chain links TRBV19 with TRBJ2-1; 9 bases align to TRBD1. Germline lookup yields CDR1 LNHDA and CDR2 SQIVND (reference sequence). Trimming took 5 bases from V and 3 from J; bases not matched to a gene: 5. This CDR3 region has 15 residues. CDR3 bases: TGTGCCAGTAGTTGGACAGGGGACGTCTACAATGAGCAGTTCTTC. Amino acid sequence: CASSWTGDVYNEQFF.

The chain recombines TRBV14 with TRBJ2-5; 8 bases map to TRBD2. Germline V gene lookup returns CDR1 SGHDN and CDR2 FVKESK. The CDR3 consists of 17 residues. V was pared by 1 base and J by 4 bases, with 11 bases of the junction left unmatched. The CDR3 here is CASSQGQWTSRRETQYF. DNA for the CDR3: TGTGCCAGCAGCCAAGGCCAATGGACTAGCCGGCGAGAGACCCAGTACTTC. The variable domain in full, completed from reference TRBV14 and TRBJ2-5, reads EAGVTQFPSHSVIEKGQTVTLRCDPISGHDNLYWYRRVMGKEIKFLLHFVKESKQDESGMPNNRFLAERTGGTYSTLKVQPAELEDSGVYFCASSQGQWTSRRETQYFGPGTRLLVL.

The chain employs TRBV6-1 and TRBJ1-2; D is undetermined. Trimming removed 6 bases at V and 6 bases at J, with 14 bases between. The length of the CDR3 is 13 residues. Germline lookup yields CDR1 MNHNS and CDR2 SASEGT. The CDR3 coding sequence is TGTGCCAGCAGCCCCCTTAGGAAAAATGGCTACACCTTC. This gives the protein CASSPLRKNGYTF.

This clone was recorded only once. The chain links TRBV2 to TRBJ2-2; 11 bases are a match to TRBD2. After removal of 8 bases from V and 7 bases from J, the junction contained 6 bases not matched to a gene. The CDR3 length is 14 residues. Germline V gives CDR1 SNHLY, CDR2 FYNNEI. The CDR3 reads CASRWLAGGGELFF. For the CDR3, the DNA is TGTGCCAGCCGTTGGCTAGCGGGGGGCGGGGAGCTGTTTTTT.

The V and J genes are TRBV27 and TRBJ1-1, with D perhaps TRBD1 (5 bases). The CDR3 is 15 residues long. Germline lookup yields CDR1 MNHEY and CDR2 SMNVEV (reference sequence). V shed 3 bases and J shed 0 bases, with 11 bases lying between them. The CDR3, as DNA: TGTGCCAGCAGTTTCACAGGTGCGGTGAACACTGAAGCTTTCTTT. Its translation: CASSFTGAVNTEAFF.

On this clone itself: Germline is not matched at one junction end, which may reflect a read error. The rearrangement uses TRBV4-1 and TRBJ1-5; 10 bases fit TRBD1. Germline CDR1 is MGHRA and CDR2 is YSYEKL. This CDR3 has 19 residues. The CDR3 loop is CASSLRWDRGPPLDQAQHF. The CDR3 DNA sequence: TGCGCCAGCAGCCTCCGATGGGACAGGGGCCCACCACTTGATCAGGCCCAGCATTTT.

This clone was seen a single time. The chain recombines TRBV4-1 with TRBJ2-2; D unresolved. The germline V gene encodes CDR1 MGHRA and CDR2 YSYEKL. Trimming stripped 6 bases from V and 0 bases from J, with 8 bases between. The CDR3 runs to 14 residues. DNA for the CDR3: TGCGCCAGCAGTCCGACACCGAACACCGGGGAGCTGTTTTTT. Protein: CASSPTPNTGELFF.

This clone showed up just once. The chain employs TRBV12-2 and TRBJ2-7; the D segment call TRBD2 is taken from the table without a DNA check. TRBV12-2 constitutes a pseudogene. This CDR3 is built from 20 residues. For the CDR3, the DNA is TGTGCAAGTCGCTTAGTGTACTCACTCCCAGGCGGGGATATAGCCTACGAGCAGTACTTC. This sequence encodes CASRLVYSLPGGDIAYEQYF.

This chain uses TRBV6-5 with TRBJ1-3; possible D gene TRBD1, 6 bases. The V and J ends lost 0 bases and 8 bases respectively, with 17 bases between them. This CDR3 spans 16 amino acids. CDR1 MNHEY and CDR2 SVGAGI come from the germline V gene. CDR3 loop: CASSYSPGDHQDTIYF. DNA of the CDR3: TGTGCCAGCAGTTACTCTCCAGGGGACCATCAAGACACCATATATTTT.

This clone was detected once. The gene calls are TRBV6-1 and TRBJ2-3, with TRBD2 identical over 11 bases. Germline lookup yields CDR1 MNHNS and CDR2 SASEGT. CDR3 length: 15 residues. V trimming: 7 bases; J trimming: 5 bases; junction bases outside the gene matches: 8. The CDR3 bases are TGTGCCAGCAACCACATAGCGGGAGGGGGAGATACGCAGTATTTT. This gives the protein CASNHIAGGGDTQYF.

The chain recombines TRBV7-9 with TRBJ2-3; TRBD1 matches 7 bases. V was clipped by 5 bases and J by 2 bases; unmatched bases: 7. The CDR3 has 15 residues. The germline V gene has CDR1 SEHNR and CDR2 FQNEAQ (reference sequence). The chain's CDR3 is CASSTDRVFTDTQYF. CDR3 coding DNA: TGTGCCAGCAGCACAGACAGGGTTTTCACAGATACGCAGTATTTT.

The genes are TRBV14 and TRBJ2-2; weak D call: TRBD1 (5 bases). Germline V gene data show CDR1 as SGHDN and CDR2 as FVKESK. Between the trimmed V and J ends, which lost 4 bases and 0 bases, there was a span of 9 bases. The CDR3 runs 15 residues. The CDR3 loop reads CASSRQFANTGELFF. DNA for the CDR3: TGTGCCAGCAGCCGACAGTTCGCGAACACCGGGGAGCTGTTTTTT.

The chain combines TRBV28 with TRBJ2-5; D possibly corresponds to TRBD2 (5 bases). Germline CDR1 reads MDHEN; CDR2 reads SYDVKM. Trimming took off 5 bases at V and 1 base at J, with 14 bases between the two ends. The length of the CDR3 is 15 residues. CDR3 sequence: CASSLAGGPQETQYF. The CDR3 DNA sequence: TGTGCCAGCAGTCTGGCCGGAGGCCCCCAAGAGACCCAGTACTTC.

The chain carries TRBV7-9 and TRBJ2-3, with TRBD2 identical over 7 bases. Germline values: CDR1 SEHNR, CDR2 FQNEAQ (reference sequence). V lost 2 bases to trimming and J lost 2 bases; unmatched junction nucleotides: 4. The CDR3 covers 15 residues. The CDR3 DNA reads as TGTGCCAGCAGCTTATCCGGGACTATCACAGATACGCAGTATTTT. Protein sequence: CASSLSGTITDTQYF.

The chain has TRBV28 and TRBJ2-7; TRBD1 aligns across 11 bases. The CDR3 contains 17 residues. The germline gives CDR1 MDHEN, CDR2 SYDVKM. Trimming took 7 bases from V and 4 from J; bases not matched to a gene: 15. Here the CDR3 DNA reads TGTGCCAGCACCGGTGGGACAGGGGGGGGGTCTGTTTACGAGCAGTACTTC. As protein: CASTGGTGGGSVYEQYF.

This sequence joins TRBV29-1 and TRBJ2-7; the match to TRBD1 covers 8 bases. The CDR3 totals 14 residues. V gave up 6 bases and J gave up 1 base; unmatched junction bases: 8. CDR1 and CDR2 from the germline V gene are SQVTM and ANQGSEA. CDR3 sequence: CSVGDRLSSYEQYF. In DNA, the CDR3 is TGCAGCGTGGGGGACAGGCTTAGTTCCTACGAGCAGTACTTC.

The chain joins TRBV4-2 to TRBJ1-5; 7 bases agree with TRBD1. V dropped 0 bases and J dropped 7; count of bases not matched to a gene: 6. Per germline, CDR1 LGHNA and CDR2 YNFKEQ. This CDR3 spans 15 amino acids. The CDR3 is CASSQDKGARQPQHF. DNA for the CDR3: TGTGCCAGCAGCCAAGATAAGGGGGCAAGGCAGCCCCAGCATTTT.

Written as DNA, the CDR3 is TGTGCCAGCAGTCACACCTCAGGTGTCGGGGAGCTGTTTTTT. Its translation: CASSHTSGVGELFF. This sequence joins TRBV6-6 and TRBJ2-2; D gene ambiguous. Germline values: CDR1 MNHNY, CDR2 SVGAGI (reference sequence). The germline V and J ends were trimmed by 5 bases and 7 bases, with 14 bases remaining between them. The CDR3 length is 14 residues.

This rearrangement joins TRBV25-1 to TRBJ2-5; 7 bases line up with TRBD2. Per germline, CDR1 MGHDK and CDR2 SYGVNS. The CDR3 has 16 amino acids. The V gene end was trimmed by 2 bases and the J gene end by 1 base; junction bases not matched to a gene: 7. The CDR3: CASSEGGGSFQETQYF. The CDR3 nucleotides read TGTGCCAGCAGTGAAGGGGGGGGGAGCTTCCAAGAGACCCAGTACTTC.

The J gene is TRBJ2-5, the V gene TRBV6-5, with D possibly called TRBD1 or TRBD2 (5 bases each). V was clipped by 2 bases and J by 4 bases, with 11 bases between them. The germline V gene has CDR1 MNHEY and CDR2 SVGAGI. This CDR3 contains 14 residues. The CDR3 is CASSYAKRGETQYF. The CDR3 DNA follows: TGTGCCAGCAGTTACGCCAAGAGGGGAGAGACCCAGTACTTC.

This CDR3 reads CASSQAGERGAYEQYF. DNA for the CDR3: TGTGCCAGCAGCCAAGCCGGGGAAAGGGGGGCCTACGAGCAGTACTTC. The V gene is TRBV4-2, the J gene TRBJ2-7, with D tentatively TRBD1 or TRBD2 (6 bases each). The CDR3 has 16 amino acids. Trimming left V 1 base short and J 2 bases short, with 15 bases between. CDR1 LGHNA and CDR2 YNFKEQ come from the germline V gene.

V gene TRBV27 combines with J gene TRBJ1-5; 7 bases are a match to TRBD1. CDR1 and CDR2 (germline): MNHEY, SMNVEV (reference sequence). Trimming at V came to 5 bases and at J to 6 bases, leaving 7 bases not matched to a gene. This CDR3 has 14 amino acids. This chain's CDR3 is CASSPRGLGQPQHF. The CDR3 region has the DNA TGTGCCAGCAGTCCTAGGGGGCTAGGTCAGCCCCAGCATTTT.